The sequence of this TCR beta chain was determined in a study of breast tumors, draining lymph nodes, adjacent tissues. Study results and caveats: Data only fit, rather than demonstrated, lymph node origin of most tumor T cells. Compared with lymph nodes, tumors were less diverse; compared with nontumor tissue, more.

Axillary draining lymph nodes of breast cancer patients supplied the node samples. CDR1 DFQATT and CDR2 SNEGSKA come from the germline V gene (reference sequence). Trimming took 5 bases from V and 4 from J, leaving 15 bases between them. The CDR3 length is 14 residues. MiXCR, run by TCRdb on the multiplex PCR reads, gives a single entry per CDR3 protein. The table includes around 130,000 distinct CDR3 sequences, 21% detected once. The sample holds many counts of this clonotype. Its matching antigen is unknown. Material: axillary lymph node tissue. The chain links TRBV20-1 to TRBJ1-3, with D possibly matching TRBD1 (5 bases). The clonotype comes from a female donor with breast cancer. Some clones in this sample may be carry-over from other donors' samples. CDR3 in DNA: TGCAGTGCTCCAGACCGGGGGGACGGAAACACCATATATTTT. Amino acid sequence: CSAPDRGDGNTIYF.